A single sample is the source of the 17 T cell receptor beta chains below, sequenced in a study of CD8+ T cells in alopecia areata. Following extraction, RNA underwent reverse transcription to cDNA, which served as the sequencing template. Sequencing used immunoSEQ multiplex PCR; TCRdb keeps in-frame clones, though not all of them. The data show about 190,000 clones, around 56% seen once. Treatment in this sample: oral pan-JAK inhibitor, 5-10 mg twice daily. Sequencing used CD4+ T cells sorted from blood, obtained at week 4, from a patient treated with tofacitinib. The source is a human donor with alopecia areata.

The CDR3 region has the DNA TGTGCCAGCAGTTTAAGGGGTGAAAAACTGTTTTTT. Amino acid sequence: CASSLRGEKLFF. The J gene is TRBJ1-4, the V gene TRBV27, with D possibly TRBD1 on 5 matching bases. Trimming took off 2 bases at V and 7 bases at J, with 5 bases between the two ends. This CDR3 is 12 amino acids long. The germline CDR1 and CDR2 sequences are MNHEY and SMNVEV (reference sequence). Filled out from reference TRBV27 and TRBJ1-4, the complete variable domain reads EAQVTQNPRYLITVTGKKLTVTCSQNMNHEYMSWYRQDPGLGLRQIYYSMNVEVTDKGDVPEGYKVSRKEKRNFPLILESPSPNQTSLYFCASSLRGEKLFFGSGTQLSVL.

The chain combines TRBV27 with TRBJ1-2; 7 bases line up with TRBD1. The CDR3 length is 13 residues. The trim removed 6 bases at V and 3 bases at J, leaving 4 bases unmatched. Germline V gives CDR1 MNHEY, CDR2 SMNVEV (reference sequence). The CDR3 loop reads CASRTDRDYGYTF. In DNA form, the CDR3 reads TGTGCCAGCAGAACCGACAGGGACTATGGCTACACCTTC.

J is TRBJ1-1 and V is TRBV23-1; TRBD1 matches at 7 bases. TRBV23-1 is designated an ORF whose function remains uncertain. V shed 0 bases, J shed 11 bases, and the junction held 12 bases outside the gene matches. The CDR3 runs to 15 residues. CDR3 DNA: TGCGCCAGCAGTCAATCCGCCCGGGACAGCTCACACGCTTTCTTT. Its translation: CASSQSARDSSHAFF.

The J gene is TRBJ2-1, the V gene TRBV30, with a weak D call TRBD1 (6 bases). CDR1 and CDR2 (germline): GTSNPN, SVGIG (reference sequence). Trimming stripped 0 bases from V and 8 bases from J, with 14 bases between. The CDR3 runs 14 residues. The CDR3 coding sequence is TGTGCCTGGAGTGTAGGGGGAGTTGTGCATGAGCAGTTCTTC. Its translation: CAWSVGGVVHEQFF.

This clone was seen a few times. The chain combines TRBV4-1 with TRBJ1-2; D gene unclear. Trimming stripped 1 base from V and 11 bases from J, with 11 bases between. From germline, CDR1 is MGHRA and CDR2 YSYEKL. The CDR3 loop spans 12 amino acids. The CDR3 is CASSQVDRLYTF. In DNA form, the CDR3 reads TGCGCCAGCAGCCAAGTGGACCGCTTGTACACCTTC.

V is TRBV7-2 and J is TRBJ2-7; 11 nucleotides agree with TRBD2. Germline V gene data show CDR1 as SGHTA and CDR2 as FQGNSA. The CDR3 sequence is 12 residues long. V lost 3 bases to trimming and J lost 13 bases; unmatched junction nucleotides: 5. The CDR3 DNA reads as TGTGCCAGCAGCTTCCCTAGCGGGAGGACCTACTTC. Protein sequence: CASSFPSGRTYF.

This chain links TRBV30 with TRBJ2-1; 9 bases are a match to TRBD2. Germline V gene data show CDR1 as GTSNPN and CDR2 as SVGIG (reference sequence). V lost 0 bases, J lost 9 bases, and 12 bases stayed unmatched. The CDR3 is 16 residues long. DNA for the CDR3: TGTGCCTGGAGTGTACCCAGGACTAGCGTTTTTGGTGAGCAGTTCTTC. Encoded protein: CAWSVPRTSVFGEQFF.

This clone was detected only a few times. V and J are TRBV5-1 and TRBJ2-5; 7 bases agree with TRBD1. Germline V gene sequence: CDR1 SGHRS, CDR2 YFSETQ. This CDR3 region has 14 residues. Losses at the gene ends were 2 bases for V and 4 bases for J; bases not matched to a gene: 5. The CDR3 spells CASSFGTVGETQYF. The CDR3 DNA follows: TGCGCCAGCAGCTTCGGGACAGTGGGAGAGACCCAGTACTTC. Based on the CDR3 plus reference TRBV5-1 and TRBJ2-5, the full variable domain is KAGVTQTPRYLIKTRGQQVTLSCSPISGHRSVSWYQQTPGQGLQFLFEYFSETQRNKGNFPGRFSGRQFSNSRSEMNVSTLELGDSALYLCASSFGTVGETQYFGPGTRLLVL.

The CDR3 sequence: CASSTSGGKGTQYF. The CDR3 coding sequence is TGTGCCAGCAGCACCAGCGGGGGCAAAGGAACCCAGTACTTC. This rearrangement joins TRBV7-8 to TRBJ2-5; 8 nucleotides agree with TRBD2. This CDR3 spans 14 amino acids. V was pared by 5 bases and J by 8 bases, with 10 bases of the junction left unmatched. CDR1 and CDR2 (germline): SGHVS, FQNEAQ.

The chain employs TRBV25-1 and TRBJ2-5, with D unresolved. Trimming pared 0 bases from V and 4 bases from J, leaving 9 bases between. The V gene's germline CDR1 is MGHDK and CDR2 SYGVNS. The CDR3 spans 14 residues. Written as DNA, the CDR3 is TGTGCCAGCAGTGAATACGAGTCCCCAGAGACCCAGTACTTC. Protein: CASSEYESPETQYF.

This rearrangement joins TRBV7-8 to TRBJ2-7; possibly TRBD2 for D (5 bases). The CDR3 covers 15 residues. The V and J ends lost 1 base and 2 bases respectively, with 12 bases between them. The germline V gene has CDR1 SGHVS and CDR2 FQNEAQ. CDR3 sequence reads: CASSLGRTQTYEQYF. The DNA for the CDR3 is TGTGCCAGCAGCTTAGGGCGGACTCAGACCTACGAGCAGTACTTC.

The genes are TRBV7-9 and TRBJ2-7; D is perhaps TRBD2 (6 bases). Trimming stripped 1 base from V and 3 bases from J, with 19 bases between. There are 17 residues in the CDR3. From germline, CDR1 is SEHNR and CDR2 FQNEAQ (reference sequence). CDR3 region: CASSLEPHAGRLYEQYF. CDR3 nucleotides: TGTGCCAGCAGCTTAGAGCCCCATGCGGGACGGCTCTACGAGCAGTACTTC. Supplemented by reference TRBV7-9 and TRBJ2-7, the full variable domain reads DTGVSQNPRHKITKRGQNVTFRCDPISEHNRLYWYRQTLGQGPEFLTYFQNEAQLEKSRLLSDRFSAERPKGSFSTLEIQRTEQGDSAMYLCASSLEPHAGRLYEQYFGPGTRLTVT.

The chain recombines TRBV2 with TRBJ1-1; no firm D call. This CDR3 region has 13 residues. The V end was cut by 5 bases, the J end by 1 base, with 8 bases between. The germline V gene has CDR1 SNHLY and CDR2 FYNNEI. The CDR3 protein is CASSTGENTEAFF. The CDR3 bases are TGTGCCAGCAGTACCGGGGAGAACACTGAAGCTTTCTTT.

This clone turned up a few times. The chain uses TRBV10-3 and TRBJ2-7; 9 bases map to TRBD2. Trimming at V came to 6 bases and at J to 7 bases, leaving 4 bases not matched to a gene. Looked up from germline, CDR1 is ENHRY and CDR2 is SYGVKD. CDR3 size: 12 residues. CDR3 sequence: CAIRQTSGEQYF. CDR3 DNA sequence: TGTGCCATCAGGCAGACTAGCGGAGAGCAGTACTTC.

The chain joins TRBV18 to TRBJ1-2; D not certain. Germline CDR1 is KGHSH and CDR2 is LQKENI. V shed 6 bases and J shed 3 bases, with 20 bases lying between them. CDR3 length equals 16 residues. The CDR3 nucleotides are TGTGCCAGCTCTCCTACGGCGGACCCGACGGACTATGGCTACACCTTC. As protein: CASSPTADPTDYGYTF. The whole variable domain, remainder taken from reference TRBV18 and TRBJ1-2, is NAGVMQNPRHLVRRRGQEARLRCSPMKGHSHVYWYRQLPEEGLKFMVYLQKENIIDESGMPKERFSAEFPKEGPSILRIQQVVRGDSAAYFCASSPTADPTDYGYTFGSGTRLTVV.

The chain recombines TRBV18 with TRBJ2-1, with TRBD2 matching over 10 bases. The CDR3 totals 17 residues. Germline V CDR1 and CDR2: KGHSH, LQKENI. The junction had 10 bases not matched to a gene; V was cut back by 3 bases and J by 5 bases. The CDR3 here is CASSPALAGVWNNEQFF. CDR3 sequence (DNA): TGTGCCAGCTCACCGGCGCTAGCGGGAGTGTGGAACAATGAGCAGTTCTTC.

CDR3 in amino acids: CSVTGDSGNTIYF. The CDR3 DNA sequence: TGCAGCGTCACAGGAGACTCTGGAAACACCATATATTTT. V usage is TRBV29-1 and J usage is TRBJ1-3; D is perhaps TRBD1 (5 bases). Germline CDR1 reads SQVTM; CDR2 reads ANQGSEA. V lost 6 bases, J lost 0 bases, and 9 bases lay in between. This CDR3 is 13 amino acids long.